This T cell receptor beta chain was identified during a study of T cell responses to AZD1222 COVID-19 vaccine. Comment on this clone: Its antigen is as yet unknown.

Germline-derived CDR1 and CDR2 are LGHNA and YNFKEQ. CDR3 length: 16 amino acids. The germline V and J ends were trimmed by 4 bases and 2 bases, with 15 bases remaining between them. The study, taken as a whole, reports: Donors in the cohort were predominantly white British and more often female, and clonal diversity was possibly underestimated. Reports indicate that nearly half of spike-specific TCRs are directed at unmutated variant regions.

The data were produced by immunoSEQ multiplex PCR, yet TCRdb's version contains in-frame clones alone and is incomplete. The sample holds around 96,000 clones, 85% to 95% seen once. Material: peripheral blood, obtained 28 days after the second AZD1222 dose. The chain uses TRBV4-2 and TRBJ1-5; D call uncertain. The clonotype comes from an adult who received the AZD1222 COVID-19 vaccine. The CDR3 DNA follows: TGTGCCAGCAGCCTGGCTTCGGGTCGTGGCAATCAGCCCCAGCATTTT. Translating gives CASSLASGRGNQPQHF.